Sequencing of this T cell receptor (beta chain) was carried out in a study of control samples from healthy donors and cancer patients. V lost 3 bases, J lost 7 bases, and 9 bases lay in between. CDR1 and CDR2 from the germline V gene are MDHEN and SYDVKM. The CDR3 runs 12 residues. The method was immunoSEQ multiplex PCR; TCRdb's version includes in-frame clones alone and lacks a portion of them. The repertoire table contains roughly 200,000 clones. The material sequenced was blood. The receptor's source is a woman in her 30s in good health. The chain is built from TRBV28 and TRBJ1-1; D not resolved. The CDR3 spells CASSLPWGEAFF. CDR3 coding DNA: TGTGCCAGCAGTTTGCCGTGGGGTGAAGCTTTCTTT.